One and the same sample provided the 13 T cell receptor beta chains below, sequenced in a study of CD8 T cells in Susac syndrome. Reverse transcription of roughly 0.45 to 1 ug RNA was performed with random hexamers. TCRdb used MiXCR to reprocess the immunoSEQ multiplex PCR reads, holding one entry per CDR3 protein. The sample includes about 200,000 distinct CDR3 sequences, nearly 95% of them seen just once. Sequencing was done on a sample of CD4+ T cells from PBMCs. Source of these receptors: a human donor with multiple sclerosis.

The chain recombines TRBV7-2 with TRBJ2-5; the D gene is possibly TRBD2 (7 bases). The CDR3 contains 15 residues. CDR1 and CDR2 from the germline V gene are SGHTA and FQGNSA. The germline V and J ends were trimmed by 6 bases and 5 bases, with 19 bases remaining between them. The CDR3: CASSSRGASGETQYF. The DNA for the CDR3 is TGTGCCAGCAGTTCCCGGGGGGCCTCGGGGGAGACCCAGTACTTC.

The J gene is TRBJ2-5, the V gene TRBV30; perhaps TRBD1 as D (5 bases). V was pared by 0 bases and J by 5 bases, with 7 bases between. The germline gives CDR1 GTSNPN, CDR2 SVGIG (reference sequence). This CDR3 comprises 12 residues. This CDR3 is CAWSVHRETQYF. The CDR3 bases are TGTGCCTGGAGTGTACACAGGGAGACCCAGTACTTC.

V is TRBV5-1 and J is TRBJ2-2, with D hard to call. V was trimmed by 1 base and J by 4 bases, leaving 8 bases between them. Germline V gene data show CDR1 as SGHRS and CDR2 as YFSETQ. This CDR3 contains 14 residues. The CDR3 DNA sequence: TGCGCCAGCAGCTTGCGGCCTTTCACCGGGGAGCTGTTTTTT. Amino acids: CASSLRPFTGELFF.

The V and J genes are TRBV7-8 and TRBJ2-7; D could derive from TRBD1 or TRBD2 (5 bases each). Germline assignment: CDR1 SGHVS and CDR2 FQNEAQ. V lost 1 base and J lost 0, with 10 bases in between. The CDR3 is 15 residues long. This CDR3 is CASSLEGRFSYEQYF. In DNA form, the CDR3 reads TGTGCCAGCAGCTTAGAGGGACGGTTCTCCTACGAGCAGTACTTC.

The CDR3 DNA reads TGTGCCAGCAGTACGTATTTGAACACTGAAGCTTTCTTT. This translates into CASSTYLNTEAFF. The chain joins TRBV2 to TRBJ1-1; D is undetermined. Trimming cost V 5 bases and J 0 bases, with 7 bases left between them. This CDR3 is 13 amino acids long. The germline gives CDR1 SNHLY, CDR2 FYNNEI.

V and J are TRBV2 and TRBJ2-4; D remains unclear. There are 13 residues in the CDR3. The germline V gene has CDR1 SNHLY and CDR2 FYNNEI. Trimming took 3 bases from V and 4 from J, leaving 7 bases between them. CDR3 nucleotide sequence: TGTGCCAGCAGTGACGTGATGAAAAACATTCAGTACTTC. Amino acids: CASSDVMKNIQYF.

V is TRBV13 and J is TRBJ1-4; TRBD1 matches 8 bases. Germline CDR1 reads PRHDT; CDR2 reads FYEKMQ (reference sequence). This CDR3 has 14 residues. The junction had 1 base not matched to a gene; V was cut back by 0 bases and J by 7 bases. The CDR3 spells CASSLGDRAEKLFF. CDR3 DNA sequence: TGTGCCAGCAGCTTAGGGGACAGGGCTGAAAAACTGTTTTTT. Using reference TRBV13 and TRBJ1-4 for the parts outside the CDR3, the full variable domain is AAGVIQSPRHLIKEKRETATLKCYPIPRHDTVYWYQQGPGQDPQFLISFYEKMQSDKGSIPDRFSAQQFSDYHSELNMSSLELGDSALYFCASSLGDRAEKLFFGSGTQLSVL.

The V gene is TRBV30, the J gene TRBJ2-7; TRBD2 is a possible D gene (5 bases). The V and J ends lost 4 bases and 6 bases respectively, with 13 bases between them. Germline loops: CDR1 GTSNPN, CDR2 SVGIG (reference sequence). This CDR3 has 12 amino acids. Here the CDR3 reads CAWIFGVGEQYF. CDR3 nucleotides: TGTGCCTGGATTTTCGGGGTGGGCGAGCAGTACTTC.

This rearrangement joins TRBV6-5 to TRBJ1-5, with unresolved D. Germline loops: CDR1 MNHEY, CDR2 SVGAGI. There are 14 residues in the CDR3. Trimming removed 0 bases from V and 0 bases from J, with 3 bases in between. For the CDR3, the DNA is TGTGCCAGCAGTTACTCGAGTAGCAATCAGCCCCAGCATTTT. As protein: CASSYSSSNQPQHF.

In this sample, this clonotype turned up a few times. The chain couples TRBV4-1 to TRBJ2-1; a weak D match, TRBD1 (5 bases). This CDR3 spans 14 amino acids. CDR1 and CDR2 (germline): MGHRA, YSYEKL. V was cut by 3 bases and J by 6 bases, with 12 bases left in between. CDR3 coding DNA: TGCGCCAGCAGCCAGCCACCAAGGGGCAATGAGCAGTTCTTC. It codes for CASSQPPRGNEQFF.

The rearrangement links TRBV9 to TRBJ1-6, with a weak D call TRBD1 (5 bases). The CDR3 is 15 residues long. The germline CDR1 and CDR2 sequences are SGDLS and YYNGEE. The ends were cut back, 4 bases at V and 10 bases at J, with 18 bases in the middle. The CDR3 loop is CASSPSAGSGSPLHF. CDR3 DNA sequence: TGTGCCAGCAGCCCCTCGGCAGGGTCAGGATCACCCCTCCACTTT.

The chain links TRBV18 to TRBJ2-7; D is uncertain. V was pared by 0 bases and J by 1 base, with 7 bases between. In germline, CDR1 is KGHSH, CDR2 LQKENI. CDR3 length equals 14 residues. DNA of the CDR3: TGTGCCAGCTCACCACCCTGGGGTTCCTACGAGCAGTACTTC. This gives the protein CASSPPWGSYEQYF.

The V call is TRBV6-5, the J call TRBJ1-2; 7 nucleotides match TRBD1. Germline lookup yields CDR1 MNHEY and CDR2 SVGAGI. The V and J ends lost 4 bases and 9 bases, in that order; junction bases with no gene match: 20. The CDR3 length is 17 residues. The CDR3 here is CASSSRGPQTGTPRYTF. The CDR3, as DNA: TGTGCCAGCAGTTCCCGTGGCCCCCAGACAGGGACTCCACGCTACACCTTC.